A selection of T cell receptor beta chains follows, all from one sample in a study of blood T cell repertoires in COVID-19. Profiling relied on immunoSEQ multiplex PCR, and the TCRdb table lists in-frame clones only, not all of them. The repertoire holds 80,000 or so clones, with under 90% as singletons. Input material: peripheral blood. These receptors were taken from a man at least 80 years old with acute or convalescent COVID-19. Each CDR3 is given with its conserved first and last residue. A D gene is named only where the DNA matches it firmly. Size is omitted from some rows. Given values are once, few, many or a class for expanded clones.

CATRLGVAKNIQYF TGCGCCACCAGGCTAGGGGTAGCCAAAAACATTCAGTACTTC . . TRBJ2-4 TRBV5-1
CASSLAAQGSADTQYF TGCGCCAGCAGCTTGGCCGCGCAAGGGAGCGCAGATACGCAGTATTTT . . TRBJ2-3 TRBV5-1
CASSPPGQPQETQYF TGTGCCAGCTCACCACCGGGACAGCCTCAAGAGACCCAGTACTTC TRBD1 . TRBJ2-5 TRBV18
CSVSFTGATGAFF TGCAGCGTTTCTTTTACAGGGGCAACGGGAGCTTTCTTT TRBD1 . TRBJ1-1 TRBV29-1
CASSIAGGAGELFF TGTGCCAGTAGTATAGCGGGAGGGGCCGGGGAGCTGTTTTTT TRBD2 few TRBJ2-2 TRBV19
CASTPLMNTEAFF TGTGCCAGCACCCCTCTAATGAACACTGAAGCTTTCTTT . . TRBJ1-1 TRBV28
CASSIHGQAPGYTF TGTGCCAGCAGTATCCACGGACAGGCCCCTGGCTACACCTTC TRBD1 . TRBJ1-2 TRBV2
CASSLRYQGTEAFF TGTGCCAGCAGCCTCCGTTACCAGGGCACTGAAGCTTTCTTT . few TRBJ1-1 TRBV7-9
CSVAGVETQYF TGCAGCGTTGCCGGGGTTGAGACCCAGTACTTC . . TRBJ2-5 TRBV29-1
CASSRELAGGYNEQFF TGTGCCAGCAGCCGAGAACTAGCGGGGGGGTACAATGAGCAGTTCTTC TRBD2 . TRBJ2-1 TRBV7-3
CASSLAGTGRRNTIYF TGTGCCAGCAGCTTAGCGGGTACAGGGCGTAGAAACACCATATATTTT . few TRBJ1-3 TRBV7-2
CATSREALGLPNQETQYF TGTGCCACCAGCAGAGAAGCCTTGGGACTCCCGAATCAAGAGACCCAGTACTTC . . TRBJ2-5 TRBV15
CASSAGTGGSGANVLTF TGCGCCAGCAGTGCCGGGACAGGGGGCTCTGGGGCCAACGTCCTGACTTTC TRBD1 . TRBJ2-6 TRBV10-1
CSVGTGDSNQPQHF TGCAGCGTTGGGACAGGGGATAGCAATCAGCCCCAGCATTTT TRBD1 . TRBJ1-5 TRBV29-1
CASSYSNDTYEQYF TGTGCCAGCAGTTACTCGAATGACACCTACGAGCAGTACTTC . . TRBJ2-7 TRBV6-5
CASSLGALRANTEAFF TGTGCCAGCAGCTTAGGGGCCTTAAGAGCGAACACTGAAGCTTTCTTT . once TRBJ1-1 TRBV7-2
CASSYLRDRANQPQHF TGTGCCAGCAGTTACCTCCGGGACAGGGCTAATCAGCCCCAGCATTTT TRBD1 once TRBJ1-5 TRBV28
CASRDGQENTEAFF TGTGCCAGCAGAGATGGACAGGAGAACACTGAAGCTTTCTTT TRBD1 . TRBJ1-1 TRBV6-6
CASERTGEQFF TGTGCCAGCGAGAGAACGGGTGAGCAGTTCTTC . . TRBJ2-1 TRBV27
CASSLRGQFWQFF TGTGCCAGCAGCTTGAGGGGGCAGTTTTGGCAGTTCTTC TRBD1 . TRBJ2-1 TRBV5-4
CAGSLRQGGTDTQYF TGTGCCGGCAGCTTAAGACAGGGGGGGACAGATACGCAGTATTTT TRBD1 . TRBJ2-3 TRBV7-3
CASSRTGQRSEQYF TGTGCCAGTAGTAGAACGGGACAGCGCAGCGAGCAGTACTTC TRBD1 . TRBJ2-7 TRBV19
CASSLAGGRGYNEQFF TGCGCCAGCAGCTTGGCCGGCGGGAGGGGCTACAATGAGCAGTTCTTC TRBD2 . TRBJ2-1 TRBV5-1
CASSQGGQGRFYNEQFF TGTGCCAGCAGCCAAGGTGGACAGGGCCGGTTCTACAATGAGCAGTTCTTC TRBD1 . TRBJ2-1 TRBV3-1/TRBV3-2
CASSESGGREQYF TGTGCCAGCAGTGAGTCCGGGGGGCGCGAGCAGTACTTC . . TRBJ2-7 TRBV12-3/TRBV12-4
CASSPTGVSENSPLHF TGTGCCAGCAGCCCGACAGGGGTGTCAGAAAATTCACCCCTCCACTTT TRBD1 . TRBJ1-6 TRBV9
CAIRGTGGGYEQYF TGTGCCATCAGGGGAACAGGGGGCGGTTACGAGCAGTACTTC TRBD1 . TRBJ2-7 TRBV10-3
CASSARQGNTEAFF TGTGCCAGCAGCGCGAGACAGGGGAACACTGAAGCTTTCTTT TRBD1 few TRBJ1-1 TRBV7-9
CASSLGPGDEYTF TGTGCCAGCAGCTTGGGCCCGGGAGATGAATACACCTTC . . TRBJ1-2 TRBV5-6
CASSLLGPGQPVFNTEAFF TGCGCCAGCAGCTTGCTTGGGCCAGGGCAGCCGGTTTTTAACACTGAAGCTTTCTTT . . TRBJ1-1 TRBV5-1
CASSVDRAYEQYF TGTGCCAGTAGTGTGGACAGGGCCTACGAGCAGTACTTC TRBD1 . TRBJ2-7 TRBV19
CASSRGAQETQYF TGTGCCAGTTCCCGGGGGGCCCAAGAGACCCAGTACTTC . few TRBJ2-5 TRBV3-1/TRBV3-2
CASSPRGFQSHEQYF TGTGCCAGCAGTCCTCGGGGATTTCAGAGCCACGAGCAGTACTTC . few TRBJ2-7 TRBV6-5
CSVEQTMRSYNEQFF TGCAGCGTTGAGCAGACTATGAGGTCCTACAATGAGCAGTTCTTC . . TRBJ2-1 TRBV29-1
CASSSLWDRATTSYGYTF TGTGCCAGCAGTTCCCTTTGGGACAGGGCAACTACGAGCTATGGCTACACCTTC TRBD1 . TRBJ1-2 TRBV28